This TCR beta chain is drawn from a study of T cell responses to AZD1222 COVID-19 vaccine. Method: immunoSEQ multiplex PCR; TCRdb's copy keeps in-frame clones and lacks some. There are 150,000 to 200,000 clones in the sample; 80% to 90% occur only once, and 7.7% lies in the top ten. CDR1 and CDR2 (germline): SQVTM, ANQGSEA. The length of the CDR3 is 14 residues. Trimming pared 7 bases from V and 4 bases from J, leaving 19 bases between. The material sequenced was peripheral blood, taken on day 0 of AZD1222 vaccination. The TCR comes from an adult in good health. The V and J genes are TRBV29-1 and TRBJ2-5; D perhaps matches TRBD1 (6 bases). CDR3 protein: CSASTGAGIETQYF. As DNA, the CDR3 is TGCAGCGCCTCGACAGGCGCCGGGATAGAGACCCAGTACTTC. Complete variable domain (other parts from reference TRBV29-1 and TRBJ2-5): SAVISQKPSRDICQRGTSLTIQCQVDSQVTMMFWYRQQPGQSLTLIATANQGSEATYESGFVIDKFPISRPNLTFSTLTVSNMSPEDSSIYLCSASTGAGIETQYFGPGTRLLVL.